This entry is about one TCR beta chain. Its antigen is as yet unknown. The data originate from a study of T-cell memory formation after mild COVID-19. Study-wide results and limits: The main location of contracting CD4+ clones was CM and EM, and that of contracting CD8+ clones was EMRA.

UMIs and sample barcodes were carried by the TCR alpha and TCR beta cDNA libraries that 5'RACE produced using constant-segment primers. TCRdb redid the calling of the 5' RACE reads with MiXCR, one entry per CDR3 protein. Here the sample spans roughly 200,000 distinct CDR3 sequences, 20% to 25% being singletons. The junction had 7 bases not matched to a gene; V was cut back by 2 bases and J by 7 bases. The V gene's germline CDR1 is SGDLS and CDR2 YYNGEE. The CDR3 sequence is 15 residues long. The gene calls are TRBV9 and TRBJ2-1, with 9 positions matching TRBD2. Source material: PBMCs or a T cell subset sorted from them (not recorded which). The TCR comes from an adult woman who had mild COVID-19 (a few samples of this study predate the infection). Cell type and time point are not known. The CDR3 DNA reads as TGTGCCAGCAGCGTCCGTAGCGGGAGAACAAATGAGCAGTTCTTC. Its protein product is CASSVRSGRTNEQFF.